Listed below are T cell receptor beta chains from one sample, sequenced in a study of T cell repertoires in cytomegalovirus infection. TCRdb re-called the reads through MiXCR, storing one row per CDR3 protein. The repertoire holds about 140,000 distinct CDR3 sequences, with roughly 6% as singletons. Sequencing used PBMCs. These receptors all come from a human donor in good health (CMV status not recorded). Some clones in this sample may be carry-over from other donors' samples. The CDR3 runs from the conserved cysteine through the conserved F or W. The order of the fields is J gene, clone size, V gene, D gene, CDR3 length, CDR3 DNA, CDR3 protein. D genes are given only for firm matches. Size is omitted from some rows. Given values are once, few, many or a class for expanded clones.

>TRBJ2-1|many|TRBV5-4|.|11
TGTGCCAGCAGCTTGGACTATGAGCAGTTCTTC
CASSLDYEQFF
>TRBJ2-7|many|TRBV7-2|TRBD1|14
TGTGCCAGCAGCTTAAAAACAGGGGTGGGCGAGCAGTACTTC
CASSLKTGVGEQYF
>TRBJ2-2|.|TRBV7-9|.|17
TGTGCCAGCAGCTTAGGAGGTGTGGGGGCCAACACCGGGGAGCTGTTTTTT
CASSLGGVGANTGELFF
>TRBJ2-7|many|TRBV28|.|11
TGTGCCAGCAGCCCAGGGTTAGAGCAGTACTTC
CASSPGLEQYF
>TRBJ2-3|many|TRBV15|TRBD2|14
TGTGCCACCAGCAAGCGGGGGGACACAGATACGCAGTATTTT
CATSKRGDTDTQYF
>TRBJ2-2|.|TRBV12-3/TRBV12-4|.|16
TGTGCCAGCAGTTTGGGCCCGGGGGGCCCCACCGGGGAGCTGTTTTTT
CASSLGPGGPTGELFF
>TRBJ1-2|many|TRBV7-2|.|12
TGTGCCAGCAGCGTCCACAGGGTTGGCTACACCTTC
CASSVHRVGYTF
>TRBJ2-3|many|TRBV7-9|.|15
TGTGCCAGCAGCTTTTCCGCCGGAAGCACAGATACGCAGTATTTT
CASSFSAGSTDTQYF
>TRBJ2-4|many|TRBV7-9|.|15
TGTGCCAGCAGCTTAAGTGAGGGGGCCAAAAACATTCAGTACTTC
CASSLSEGAKNIQYF
>TRBJ2-7|many|TRBV6-6|TRBD2|15
TGTGCCAGCAGAATACCGGGACTAGCGGACAGCGAGCAGTACTTC
CASRIPGLADSEQYF
>TRBJ2-5|.|TRBV5-1|TRBD2|14
TGCGCCAGCAGCGTAGGGACTAGCGCCGAGACCCAGTACTTC
CASSVGTSAETQYF
>TRBJ1-5|many|TRBV19|TRBD1|16
TGTGCCAGTAGCGACACCGGGACAGCCCGTGATCAGCCCCAGCATTTT
CASSDTGTARDQPQHF
>TRBJ2-7|few|TRBV12-3/TRBV12-4|.|12
TGTGCCAGCAGTTTAGCTGTCGATGAGCAGTACTTC
CASSLAVDEQYF
>TRBJ1-2|few|TRBV6-5|.|17
TGTGCCAGCAGTTACGGGGGGGAAAGGGGTGGCAGGATCGGCTACACCTTC
CASSYGGERGGRIGYTF
>TRBJ1-1|many|TRBV6-5|.|16
TGTGCCAGCAGTTTAGGGACCCTTCAGATGAACACTGAAGCTTTCTTT
CASSLGTLQMNTEAFF
>TRBJ2-3|.|TRBV19|TRBD2|17
TGTGCCAGTAGTCTGACTAGCGGGGGGTTTAGCACAGATACGCAGTATTTT
CASSLTSGGFSTDTQYF
>TRBJ2-5|many|TRBV7-8|.|14
TGTGCCAGCAGCTTTACAGGACCCCGAGAGACCCAGTACTTC
CASSFTGPRETQYF
>TRBJ2-7|many|TRBV7-2|.|14
TGTGCCAGCAGCTTAGACGAGGTCCTATCCGAGCAGTACTTC
CASSLDEVLSEQYF
>TRBJ2-7|.|TRBV11-3|.|13
TGTGCCAGCAGCTTATCAGTCGACTACGAGCAGTACTTC
CASSLSVDYEQYF
>TRBJ2-3|many|TRBV7-6|.|15
TGTGCCAGCAGCTTAGACCCAGCGCGAACAGATACGCAGTATTTT
CASSLDPARTDTQYF
>TRBJ1-2|.|TRBV28|.|12
TGTGCCAGCAGTTTACGGCAGAGGGCGGTCACCTTC
CASSLRQRAVTF
>TRBJ2-7|.|TRBV4-1|.|14
TGCGCCAGCAGCCAAGAGGCGCCGGGACCTCAGCAGTACTTC
CASSQEAPGPQQYF
>TRBJ1-6|many|TRBV7-2|.|13
TGTGCCAGCAGCTTAGAGGGGGGGTTTGCCCTCCACTTT
CASSLEGGFALHF
>TRBJ2-5|few|TRBV5-6|TRBD1|14
TGTGCCAGCAGCTTACAGGGGGCGGCGGAGACCCAGTACTTC
CASSLQGAAETQYF
>TRBJ1-1|many|TRBV19|.|14
TGTGCCAGTATGACGGCAGGGCTATCCACTGAAGCTTTCTTT
CASMTAGLSTEAFF
>TRBJ1-3|few|TRBV6-6|.|13
TGTGCCAGCAGTGACCAACAGGCGAACACCATATATTTT
CASSDQQANTIYF
>TRBJ2-3|.|TRBV10-3|TRBD2|12
TGTGCCACAGGGACTAGCTCAGATACGCAGTATTTT
CATGTSSDTQYF
>TRBJ2-2|.|TRBV14|.|17
TGTGCCAGCAGCCAAGATCGCAGGGCAAGGAACACCGGGGAGCTGTTTTTT
CASSQDRRARNTGELFF
>TRBJ2-2|few|TRBV25-1|.|12
TGTGCCAGCAGTCCCCGGGCGGGGGAGCTGTTTTTT
CASSPRAGELFF
>TRBJ1-6|many|TRBV6-5|.|19
TGTGCCAGCAGTTACCTGGTCGGAGCAGGGAATGCCTATAATTCACCCCTCCACTTT
CASSYLVGAGNAYNSPLHF
>TRBJ2-3|many|TRBV28|.|17
TGTGCCAGCAGTTTTCGACTGTTTAAAGTGCTTACAGATACGCAGTATTTT
CASSFRLFKVLTDTQYF
>TRBJ1-1|many|TRBV6-1|.|14
TGTGCCAGCAGTGAAGGGGGGGCCGGGTTACGAGCTTTCTTT
CASSEGGAGLRAFF
>TRBJ1-3|many|TRBV7-8|.|14
TGTGCCAGCAGCTTTGGTGAAACTGGAAACACCATATATTTT
CASSFGETGNTIYF
>TRBJ1-6|many|TRBV13|.|16
TGTGCCAGCAGCGAACAATCGGGACGGGGCTATTCACCCCTCCACTTT
CASSEQSGRGYSPLHF
>TRBJ2-3|.|TRBV7-9|.|14
TGTGCCAGCAGCACGGGTGGAGGGGCTGAGACGCAGTATTTT
CASSTGGGAETQYF
>TRBJ2-7|many|TRBV4-2|TRBD1|14
TGTGCCAGCAGCCAAGATGCGACAGGGGACGAGCAGTACTTC
CASSQDATGDEQYF
>TRBJ1-6|few|TRBV20-1|.|16
TGCAGTGCTTCCTCGGACGGGGCAATGATGGCCTCACCCCTCCACTTT
CSASSDGAMMASPLHF
>TRBJ1-4|many|TRBV5-1|.|15
TGCGCCAGCAGCTTGCTCAGCCTAGGTCACGAAAAACTGTTTTTT
CASSLLSLGHEKLFF
>TRBJ2-5|many|TRBV6-5|.|12
TGTGCCAGCAGTCCAGACCGAGGGACCCAGTACTTC
CASSPDRGTQYF
>TRBJ2-1|many|TRBV7-2|TRBD2|18
TGTGCCAGCAGCTTAGAGGCTAGCGGGAGGTTCTCCTACAATGAGCAGTTCTTC
CASSLEASGRFSYNEQFF
>TRBJ1-4|many|TRBV20-1|.|12
TGCAGTGCTCCGACCTCGGCGGAAAAACTGTTTTTT
CSAPTSAEKLFF
>TRBJ1-3|many|TRBV14|.|14
TGTGCCAGCAGCCGCAGGAGCTCTGGAAACACCATATATTTT
CASSRRSSGNTIYF
>TRBJ2-1|.|TRBV11-2|TRBD2|16
TGTGCCAGCAGCCAACTAGCGGGGGGCGGTTACAATGAGCAGTTCTTC
CASSQLAGGGYNEQFF
>TRBJ1-5|many|TRBV18|TRBD1|14
TGTGCCAGCTCACCAGGACAGGGTAATCAGCCCCAGCATTTT
CASSPGQGNQPQHF
>TRBJ2-7|.|TRBV7-9|TRBD1|16
TGTGCCAGCAGCGGGGGACAGGAAAAGATAACCTACGAGCAGTACTTC
CASSGGQEKITYEQYF
>TRBJ1-2|many|TRBV29-1|.|12
TGCAGCGTTGAGGTCGCCAGAGGCGGCTACACCTTC
CSVEVARGGYTF
>TRBJ2-5|many|TRBV4-1|.|15
TGCGCCAGCAGCACCGACCCCGGGGGACAAGAGACCCAGTACTTC
CASSTDPGGQETQYF
>TRBJ2-2|many|TRBV6-2/TRBV6-3|.|14
TGTGCCAGCAGTTATGTCGGAACCACCGGGGAGCTGTTTTTT
CASSYVGTTGELFF
>TRBJ1-1|few|TRBV29-1|.|13
TGCAGCGTTGCTGCCGCCCTGAACACTGAAGCTTTCTTT
CSVAAALNTEAFF
>TRBJ2-7|many|TRBV6-1|TRBD1|17
TGTGCCAGCAGTCCCGGGGAACTAGTACAGGGGGCTGACGAGCAGTACTTC
CASSPGELVQGADEQYF
>TRBJ1-2|many|TRBV7-9|.|13
TGTGCCAGCAAGCCAGGGCTAAACTATGGCTACACCTTC
CASKPGLNYGYTF
>TRBJ2-5|many|TRBV5-1|TRBD2|12
TGCGCCAGCAGCTCCGGGGGGGGGGCCCAGTACTTC
CASSSGGGAQYF
>TRBJ1-2|many|TRBV6-1|.|15
TGTGCCAGCAGTGAAGCGGGACCGAGCAACTATGGCTACACCTTC
CASSEAGPSNYGYTF
>TRBJ2-7|.|TRBV7-2|TRBD2|15
TGTGCCAGCAGCCCCGGACTAGCGGGGACCTACGAGCAGTACTTC
CASSPGLAGTYEQYF
>TRBJ2-1|many|TRBV4-3|TRBD1|17
TGCGCCAGCAGCCCCACGAGGTCGGGACAGAAGGAAAATGAGCAGTTCTTC
CASSPTRSGQKENEQFF